This T cell receptor beta chain was profiled in a study of human T cells and chemical hapten exposure. As for time point: patch test 3, about 24 weeks after DPC sensitization. Treatment specified: therapeutic diphenylcyclopropenone sensitization with weekly scalp DPC. In regard to this clonotype: Its antigen is undetermined.

In the study's own analysis: Per-sample TCR counts ranged from 23,224 to 690,600, median 95,638. Using its own MiXCR run on the RACE reads, TCRdb lists one record per CDR3 protein. For this entry, the V and J calls and clone size follow TCRdb and not the study's own pipeline. The sample includes about 190,000 distinct CDR3 sequences, 20% to 25% seen only once; the top ten take about 2.5%. Study-wide results and caveats: DPC sensitization produced no change in TCRs with frequency above 1 in 1000.

The germline gives CDR1 SQVTM, CDR2 ANQGSEA. V was cut by 6 bases and J by 4 bases, with 5 bases left in between. The CDR3 is 10 amino acids. The chain has TRBV29-1 and TRBJ2-3, with D unresolved. This receptor was identified in a woman aged 40-49 years with alopecia areata. Some clones in this sample may be carry-over from other donors' samples. The sequences come from whole blood, collected in connection with sensitization to the hapten diphenylcyclopropenone (DPC). For the CDR3, the DNA is TGCAGCGTGGTAGCAGATACGCAGTATTTT. This codes for CSVVADTQYF.